Below are 4 T cell receptor beta chains sequenced from a single sample in a study of response to subunit inactivated influenza vaccine listed by TCRdb under 2018. The library was obtained by RT-PCR. Reads for this sample came from an Illumina HiSeq 2500. TCRdb handled the public reads itself, with Q25 trimming in fastp and clone calling in MiXCR, and kept productive beta chains. CDR3 protein sequences are deduplicated, and each keeps its most common genes and DNA. In this sample the table shows some 160,000 distinct CDR3 sequences, approximately 10% of which occur a single time. The ten largest clones add up to 12% of the sample. Read against the paper, the sample's time point label means: 45 days after influenza vaccine administration. Source: non-naive T cells sorted from PBMCs, taken about 6 weeks after vaccination. The cell subset or site label corresponds to: memory T cell fraction. The source is a man over 45 who received an inactivated influenza vaccine. Donor details come from another sample of the same person, matched by shared clones.

Comments on this clonotype: It is likely a read error, because the conserved phenylalanine at the end of the CDR3 is missing. The chain combines TRBV12-3 or TRBV12-4 with TRBJ1-1; D might be TRBD1 (5 bases). This CDR3 is built from 13 residues. Between the trimmed V and J ends, which lost 5 bases and 4 bases, there was a span of 11 bases. The CDR3 region is CASSPTGRTEAFL. In DNA form, the CDR3 reads TGTGCCAGCAGTCCAACAGGTCGCACTGAAGCTTTCCTT.

The table lists this clonotype with a few counts. CDR3 nucleotide sequence: TGCAGTGCCCCCCGACAGGGGGCGCATGAGCAGTTCTTC. Protein sequence: CSAPRQGAHEQFF. The chain carries TRBV20-1 and TRBJ2-1; 10 nucleotides agree with TRBD1. The CDR3 covers 13 residues. V shed 6 bases and J 8 bases; nucleotides not matched to a gene: 7. Germline loops: CDR1 DFQATT, CDR2 SNEGSKA (reference sequence).

This clonotype was observed a handful of times. This chain links TRBV12-3 or TRBV12-4 with TRBJ2-5; possibly TRBD1 for D (6 bases). The V end was cut by 5 bases, the J end by 2 bases, with 12 bases between. CDR3 length: 14 amino acids. CDR3 coding DNA: TGTGCCAGCAGTCCCATGGACAGACAAGAGACCCAGTACTTC. The encoded protein is CASSPMDRQETQYF.

This clonotype was observed many times. This sequence joins TRBV6-2 or TRBV6-3 and TRBJ2-1; D is ambiguous. The germline V gene encodes CDR1 MNHEY and CDR2 SVGEGT. V was clipped by 8 bases and J by 8 bases, with 19 bases between them. The CDR3 spans 14 residues. Here the CDR3 reads CASSRALETDEQFF. The CDR3 DNA is TGTGCCAGCTCCCGGGCCTTAGAGACGGATGAGCAGTTCTTC.